Sequencing of this T cell receptor (beta chain) was carried out in a study of cytomegalovirus exposure and HLA in healthy donors. Notes on the study in general: In a later analysis, HLA-C alleles had the fewest associated TCRs, DRB1 alleles the most. Presence/absence comparisons presumed near-even sequencing depth among donors.

Germline loops: CDR1 LGHNA, CDR2 YNFKEQ. V lost 0 bases, J lost 1 base, and 22 bases lay in between. This CDR3 has 19 amino acids. In the PCR, 60 Vbeta and 13 Jbeta primers were used. Sequenced by immunoSEQ multiplex PCR; TCRdb stores in-frame clones only, minus some. Altogether 170,000 or so clones are present, under 85% being singletons, with the ten largest covering more than 4%. The donors were healthy bone marrow donors. A note on this clone: The antigen remains unidentified.

The TCR comes from a man aged 18 to 30 in good health and CMV-seronegative. Sequencing input: PBMCs. The chain links TRBV4-2 to TRBJ2-7; weak D call: TRBD2 (6 bases). The CDR3 DNA sequence: TGTGCCAGCAGCCAAGATCGGGGTGGACTAACTCTCACGTCCTACGAGCAGTACTTC. Encoded protein: CASSQDRGGLTLTSYEQYF.